The 15 T cell receptor beta chains below come from one sample, sequenced in a study of cytomegalovirus exposure and HLA in healthy donors. The study ran its PCR with 60 Vbeta and 13 Jbeta primers. Using immunoSEQ multiplex PCR, the repertoire was profiled, and TCRdb retains in-frame clones only, with some absent. Found here are about 40,000 clones, 86% of them singletons; the top ten hold 9.5% to 12%. Material for sequencing was PBMCs. The receptors derive from a woman between 40 and 55 years old in good health and CMV-seropositive.

This chain uses TRBV7-2 with TRBJ2-1, with 12 nucleotides matching TRBD1. CDR1 SGHTA and CDR2 FQGNSA come from the germline V gene. The CDR3 length is 16 residues. V was pared by 2 bases and J by 12 bases, with 11 bases of the junction left unmatched. The CDR3, as DNA: TGTGCCAGCAGCTTACGGTCCCGGGACAGGGGGCTCGGGCAGTTCTTC. Protein product: CASSLRSRDRGLGQFF.

The chain employs TRBV5-4 and TRBJ1-5, with D possibly matching TRBD1 (5 bases). V lost 4 bases, J lost 7 bases, and 15 bases lay in between. The CDR3 length is 14 residues. Germline lookup yields CDR1 SGHNT and CDR2 YYREEE (reference sequence). As DNA, the CDR3 is TGTGCCAGCAGCCGCGGGGCAGGGATGCAGCCCCAGCATTTT. Encoded protein: CASSRGAGMQPQHF.

Here the CDR3 reads CASSSLGADTYNEQFF. CDR3 coding DNA: TGTGCCAGCAGCTCGTTGGGTGCGGATACCTACAATGAGCAGTTCTTC. The genes are TRBV7-9 and TRBJ2-1, with no clear D. Germline assignment: CDR1 SEHNR and CDR2 FQNEAQ (reference sequence). CDR3 size: 16 residues. V lost 4 bases, J lost 2 bases, and 15 bases lay in between.

The V gene is TRBV4-2, the J gene TRBJ2-7, with a possible D match to TRBD1 (6 bases). The CDR3 length is 15 residues. Trimming removed 1 base at V and 4 bases at J, with 14 bases between. The V gene's germline CDR1 is LGHNA and CDR2 YNFKEQ. The CDR3, as DNA: TGTGCCAGCAGCCAAGGGCCAGGGGCGCAGTACGAGCAGTACTTC. It yields the protein CASSQGPGAQYEQYF.

This chain joins TRBV19 and TRBJ1-4, with TRBD1 identical over 8 bases. The V segment lost 6 bases and the J segment 7 bases; nucleotides outside the gene matches: 10. This CDR3 contains 15 residues. The germline V gene has CDR1 LNHDA and CDR2 SQIVND (reference sequence). CDR3 in DNA: TGTGCCAGTAGCCAGTCGACAGGGGTTGGTGAAAAACTGTTTTTT. This codes for CASSQSTGVGEKLFF.

CDR3 protein: CASSLDWGGSEAFF. As DNA, the CDR3 is TGTGCCAGCAGCTTAGATTGGGGGGGGAGCGAAGCTTTCTTT. The gene calls are TRBV11-2 and TRBJ1-1; TRBD1 is a possible D gene (5 bases). Trimming left V 0 bases short and J 8 bases short, with 13 bases between. The CDR3 totals 14 residues. CDR1 is SGHAT and CDR2 is FQNNGV in the germline V gene. The entire variable domain, with the rest obtained from reference TRBV11-2 and TRBJ1-1, is as follows: EAGVAQSPRYKIIEKRQSVAFWCNPISGHATLYWYQQILGQGPKLLIQFQNNGVVDDSQLPKDRFSAERLKGVDSTLKIQPAKLEDSAVYLCASSLDWGGSEAFFGQGTRLTVV.

V and J are TRBV2 and TRBJ2-3; 9 bases line up with TRBD2. The CDR3 totals 17 residues. The V gene end was trimmed by 0 bases and the J gene end by 5 bases; junction bases not matched to a gene: 9. Germline V lookup: CDR1 SNHLY, CDR2 FYNNEI. The CDR3, as DNA: TGTGCCAGCAGTGAAGCGCTTCTAGCGGGGCGACGAGATACGCAGTATTTT. Amino acid sequence: CASSEALLAGRRDTQYF.

The chain links TRBV9 to TRBJ2-5; perhaps TRBD1 as D (6 bases). TRBJ2-7 explains the end of the DNA better; the J call may be wrong. In germline, CDR1 is SGDLS, CDR2 YYNGEE. The CDR3 is made up of 13 amino acids. The CDR3 DNA is TGTGCCAGCAGCGCCCGGGACAACTACGAGCAGTACTTC. Its translation is CASSARDNYEQYF.

CDR3 sequence reads: CASSVRPAQGYNEQFF. CDR3 in DNA: TGTGCCAGCAGCGTCCGACCGGCCCAGGGATACAATGAGCAGTTCTTC. The rearrangement uses TRBV9 and TRBJ2-1; D is perhaps TRBD1 (5 bases). This CDR3 is built from 16 residues. Deletions cut 2 bases from V and 4 bases from J, with 16 bases between. Germline assignment: CDR1 SGDLS and CDR2 YYNGEE.

This clone was observed a handful of times. The chain has TRBV23-1 and TRBJ1-1, with 9 bases identical to TRBD1. TRBV23-1 is marked as an open reading frame, function uncertain. The length of the CDR3 is 16 residues. Germline trimming cut 0 bases from V and 2 bases from J; bases unmatched to any gene: 4. The CDR3 region has the DNA TGCGCCAGCAGTCAATCGGGACAGGGCAAAAACACTGAAGCTTTCTTT. It translates to CASSQSGQGKNTEAFF.

This clone was recorded once. The chain carries TRBV5-1 and TRBJ1-2, with D uncertain. Germline V gene lookup returns CDR1 SGHRS and CDR2 YFSETQ. V lost 4 bases and J lost 3, with 7 bases in between. The CDR3 has 12 residues. CDR3 protein: CASSQDYYGYTF. The CDR3, as DNA: TGCGCCAGCAGCCAGGACTACTATGGCTACACCTTC.

The V gene is TRBV5-1, the J gene TRBJ2-5; 8 bases align to TRBD1. V lost 4 bases, J lost 1 base, and 3 bases stayed unmatched. Germline V lookup: CDR1 SGHRS, CDR2 YFSETQ. The CDR3 totals 14 residues. CDR3 DNA: TGCGCCAGCAGCCCGGACAGGGCCCAAGAGACCCAGTACTTC. This gives the protein CASSPDRAQETQYF.

The chain recombines TRBV6-5 with TRBJ1-1; weak D call: TRBD1 (5 bases). The V gene's germline CDR1 is MNHEY and CDR2 SVGAGI. CDR3 length: 13 residues. Trimming stripped 7 bases from V and 7 bases from J, with 16 bases between. DNA of the CDR3: TGTGCCAGCATCCGCGGGGGAGGTGGTGAAGCTTTCTTT. Residues: CASIRGGGGEAFF.

V gene TRBV19 combines with J gene TRBJ2-5; 8 bases are shared with TRBD2. The V and J ends lost 4 bases and 1 base, in that order; junction bases with no gene match: 5. The CDR3 length is 15 residues. CDR1 is LNHDA, CDR2 SQIVND, per germline (reference sequence). This CDR3 is CASSRAGVSQETQYF. CDR3 nucleotides: TGTGCCAGTAGTAGAGCGGGGGTGTCCCAAGAGACCCAGTACTTC.

The chain joins TRBV10-3 to TRBJ2-3, with 7 bases matching TRBD2. The V gene end was trimmed by 5 bases and the J gene end by 1 base; junction bases not matched to a gene: 3. This CDR3 has 14 amino acids. Germline CDR1 reads ENHRY; CDR2 reads SYGVKD. CDR3 DNA sequence: TGTGCCATCAGTCAGCGGGGAGGCACAGATACGCAGTATTTT. This gives the protein CAISQRGGTDTQYF.